The 22 T cell receptor beta chains below come from one sample, sequenced in a study of T cell changes during pregnancy in multiple sclerosis. Clones were read by immunoSEQ multiplex PCR, and TCRdb kept only the in-frame ones, dropping some. The sample has about 38,000 clones; 94% are singletons. The starting material was CD4+ T cells from peripheral blood mononuclear cells, obtained in the second trimester of pregnancy. These receptors all stem from a female donor with multiple sclerosis, enrolled in a pregnancy study.

As regards this clone: Relative to the germline gene, one junction end is altered; a read error may explain this. The rearrangement links TRBV5-4 to TRBJ2-7, with 7 bases lining up with TRBD1. The CDR3 has 11 residues. Germline lookup yields CDR1 SGHNT and CDR2 YYREEE (reference sequence). CDR3 DNA: TGTGCCAGCAGCCTAACAGGGGACACTACCTTC. It codes for CASSLTGDTTF. The variable domain in full, completed from reference TRBV5-4 and TRBJ2-7, reads ETGVTQSPTHLIKTRGQQVTLRCSSQSGHNTVSWYQQALGQGPQFIFQYYREEENGRGNFPPRFSGLQFPNYSSELNVNALELDDSALYLCASSLTGDTTFGPGTRLTVT.

CDR3 sequence: CSVSVSRVETQYF. The CDR3 nucleotides read TGCAGCGTTAGTGTGTCCAGGGTGGAGACCCAGTACTTC. The V gene is TRBV29-1, the J gene TRBJ2-5, with D perhaps TRBD1 (5 bases). The CDR3 sequence is 13 residues long. Germline loops: CDR1 SQVTM, CDR2 ANQGSEA. With 5 bases removed from V and 5 bases from J, the gap between germline ends came to 15 bases. The full variable domain, rest sourced from reference TRBV29-1 and TRBJ2-5, is SAVISQKPSRDICQRGTSLTIQCQVDSQVTMMFWYRQQPGQSLTLIATANQGSEATYESGFVIDKFPISRPNLTFSTLTVSNMSPEDSSIYLCSVSVSRVETQYFGPGTRLLVL.

The chain employs TRBV6-1 and TRBJ2-7; 8 bases are shared with TRBD1. Germline V gives CDR1 MNHNS, CDR2 SASEGT. The CDR3 extends over 15 amino acids. J lost 3 bases, V lost 2 bases, and 6 bases had no gene match. CDR3 in amino acids: CASSEMWTGFYEQYF. CDR3 in DNA: TGTGCCAGCAGTGAAATGTGGACAGGGTTCTACGAGCAGTACTTC.

The V gene is TRBV15, the J gene TRBJ2-1; 8 bases map to TRBD2. The V gene's germline CDR1 is LNHNV and CDR2 YYDKDF (reference sequence). V lost 0 bases and J lost 9; bases outside the gene matches: 7. This CDR3 region has 15 residues. In nucleotides, the CDR3 is TGTGCCACCAGCAGAGACGGGAGGGTCGGTGCTGAGCAGTTCTTC. Translation: CATSRDGRVGAEQFF.

The chain combines TRBV19 with TRBJ1-5, with TRBD1 matching over 7 bases. The CDR3 is 16 residues long. The V and J ends lost 6 bases and 0 bases, in that order; junction bases with no gene match: 8. CDR1 LNHDA and CDR2 SQIVND come from the germline V gene (reference sequence). CDR3 nucleotide sequence: TGTGCCAGTAGCCGACAGGGTTTGTATAGCAATCAGCCCCAGCATTTT. Residues: CASSRQGLYSNQPQHF.

The chain is built from TRBV15 and TRBJ2-4, with TRBD2 matching over 8 bases. J gave up 0 bases and V 1 base, and 8 bases lay outside the gene matches. The length of the CDR3 is 18 residues. Germline CDR1 is LNHNV and CDR2 is YYDKDF (reference sequence). Here the CDR3 reads CATSRGELAGLAKNIQYF. The DNA for the CDR3 is TGTGCCACCAGCAGAGGGGAGCTAGCGGGTTTAGCCAAAAACATTCAGTACTTC. Full variable domain (missing parts from reference TRBV15 and TRBJ2-4): DAMVIQNPRYQVTQFGKPVTLSCSQTLNHNVMYWYQQKSSQAPKLLFHYYDKDFNNEADTPDNFQSRRPNTSFCFLDIRSPGLGDTAMYLCATSRGELAGLAKNIQYFGAGTRLSVL.

The rearrangement links TRBV2 to TRBJ1-1; no definite D call. Germline V gene data show CDR1 as SNHLY and CDR2 as FYNNEI. There are 12 residues in the CDR3. V was clipped by 4 bases and J by 2 bases, with 5 bases between them. The CDR3 DNA reads as TGTGCCAGCAGTGCCCAAAACACTGAAGCTTTCTTT. This encodes CASSAQNTEAFF.

The chain has TRBV19 and TRBJ2-1; 9 bases match TRBD1. Germline CDR1 LNHDA, CDR2 SQIVND (reference sequence). The CDR3 totals 15 residues. V lost 6 bases to trimming and J lost 7 bases; unmatched junction nucleotides: 10. CDR3 in amino acids: CASRNSDRGGNEQFF. CDR3 DNA: TGTGCCAGTAGGAACTCGGACAGGGGTGGAAATGAGCAGTTCTTC.

The chain joins TRBV6-6 to TRBJ2-2; D ambiguous. V lost 9 bases and J lost 8, with 16 bases in between. The CDR3 extends over 13 amino acids. Germline lookup yields CDR1 MNHNY and CDR2 SVGAGI (reference sequence). In nucleotides, the CDR3 is TGTGCCAGTTCGAGGTCACGGGTAGGGGAGCTGTTTTTT. It codes for CASSRSRVGELFF.

The rearrangement joins TRBV19 to TRBJ2-2; D unclear. Deletions cut 3 bases from V and 4 bases from J, with 9 bases between. The V gene's germline CDR1 is LNHDA and CDR2 SQIVND (reference sequence). The CDR3 is 14 residues long. CDR3 sequence reads: CASSIGQITGELFF. The CDR3 nucleotides read TGTGCCAGTAGTATTGGCCAGATCACCGGGGAGCTGTTTTTT.

The chain has TRBV18 and TRBJ2-5; no firm D call. This CDR3 is built from 12 residues. V lost 3 bases and J 1 base, leaving 3 bases between the germline ends. From germline, CDR1 is KGHSH and CDR2 LQKENI. The CDR3 region is CASSPIQETQYF. Here the CDR3 DNA reads TGTGCCAGCTCACCTATCCAAGAGACCCAGTACTTC.

In its sample, this clone was seen once. The V call is TRBV6-4, the J call TRBJ2-1; 12 nucleotides match TRBD2. Germline CDR1 reads MRHNA; CDR2 reads SNTAGT. Trimming at V came to 6 bases and at J to 8 bases, leaving 11 bases not matched to a gene. This CDR3 comprises 16 residues. In nucleotides, the CDR3 is TGTGCCAGCAGCGCGACTAGCGGGGGTCCGGGAGATGAGCAGTTCTTC. This gives the protein CASSATSGGPGDEQFF.

The chain links TRBV4-3 to TRBJ2-3, with D maybe TRBD2 (5 bases). V lost 5 bases and J lost 2, with 17 bases in between. This CDR3 has 16 amino acids. Looked up from germline, CDR1 is LGHNA and CDR2 is YSLEER. As DNA, the CDR3 is TGCGCCAGCAGCTCCACCCCTCGGGGAGACACAGATACGCAGTATTTT. Translation: CASSSTPRGDTDTQYF.

The CDR3, as DNA: TGTGCCAGCAGGAATACAGGCACCGGGGAGCTGTTTTTT. This encodes CASRNTGTGELFF. The chain has TRBV28 and TRBJ2-2, with D possibly matching TRBD1 (5 bases). V was pared by 6 bases and J by 4 bases, with 9 bases between. The CDR3 consists of 13 residues. The germline V gene encodes CDR1 MDHEN and CDR2 SYDVKM.

This clone appeared a single time. This chain links TRBV28 with TRBJ2-5; 13 bases fit TRBD2. V shed 7 bases and J 2 bases; nucleotides not matched to a gene: 7. The CDR3 runs 16 residues. Germline V CDR1 and CDR2: MDHEN, SYDVKM. The CDR3 region has the DNA TGTGCCAGCAAATTCCCGGGACTAGCGGGGCAAGAGACCCAGTACTTC. The encoded protein is CASKFPGLAGQETQYF.

This chain connects TRBV6-6 to TRBJ1-3; the match to TRBD1 covers 11 bases. The germline CDR1 and CDR2 sequences are MNHNY and SVGAGI (reference sequence). The CDR3 consists of 15 residues. J lost 8 bases, V lost 6 bases, and 9 bases had no gene match. The CDR3 coding sequence is TGTGCCAGCAGCCCCTTGGACAGGGGGCTAGACACCATATATTTT. Translated: CASSPLDRGLDTIYF.

The chain joins TRBV4-3 to TRBJ2-5, with 8 bases fitting TRBD1. CDR3 length: 17 amino acids. Per germline, CDR1 LGHNA and CDR2 YSLEER. The V gene end was trimmed by 0 bases and the J gene end by 0 bases; junction bases not matched to a gene: 6. DNA for the CDR3: TGCGCCAGCAGCCAAGAGGGGACAGGCCGCTACCAAGAGACCCAGTACTTC. Its protein is CASSQEGTGRYQETQYF.

This rearrangement joins TRBV28 to TRBJ2-7; perhaps TRBD1 as D (5 bases). Germline CDR1 MDHEN, CDR2 SYDVKM. This CDR3 comprises 15 residues. Deletions cut 4 bases from V and 7 bases from J, with 20 bases between. The CDR3 DNA follows: TGTGCCAGCAGTTCCGGAAAAGGGGTTCCCGGGGAGCAGTACTTC. It codes for CASSSGKGVPGEQYF.

The genes are TRBV14 and TRBJ2-7; D remains unclear. Between the trimmed V and J ends, which lost 5 bases and 3 bases, there was a span of 17 bases. This CDR3 spans 15 amino acids. The germline CDR1 and CDR2 sequences are SGHDN and FVKESK. DNA of the CDR3: TGTGCCAGCAGCGAATCCGCATCAGGCGTCTACGAGCAGTACTTC. Translating it yields CASSESASGVYEQYF.

The chain joins TRBV28 to TRBJ2-7; weak D call: TRBD1 (6 bases). The CDR3 has 16 amino acids. Germline V gene lookup returns CDR1 MDHEN and CDR2 SYDVKM. V lost 4 bases, J lost 0 bases, and 16 bases lay in between. The CDR3 loop reads CASSSHPGTLSYEQYF. The CDR3 coding sequence is TGTGCCAGCAGTTCGCACCCCGGGACACTCTCCTACGAGCAGTACTTC.

This chain connects TRBV5-1 to TRBJ2-1; no clear D gene. This CDR3 is 14 amino acids long. Per the germline V gene, CDR1 is SGHRS and CDR2 is YFSETQ. Trimming removed 5 bases from V and 7 bases from J, with 16 bases in between. CDR3 sequence reads: CASRQNTRLNEQFF. Here the CDR3 DNA reads TGCGCCAGCAGACAGAATACCCGTCTAAATGAGCAGTTCTTC.

This clone has just one count. The chain links TRBV19 to TRBJ1-2, with 12 positions matching TRBD1. Germline CDR1 reads LNHDA; CDR2 reads SQIVND (reference sequence). V shed 5 bases and J 5 bases; nucleotides not matched to a gene: 12. CDR3 size: 17 residues. In DNA form, the CDR3 reads TGTGCCAGTAGTGAAAACCGGGACAGGGGGCTATATTATGGCTACACCTTC. Protein: CASSENRDRGLYYGYTF. Together with reference TRBV19 and TRBJ1-2, the CDR3 gives the full variable domain: DGGITQSPKYLFRKEGQNVTLSCEQNLNHDAMYWYRQDPGQGLRLIYYSQIVNDFQKGDIAEGYSVSREKKESFPLTVTSAQKNPTAFYLCASSENRDRGLYYGYTFGSGTRLTVV.